This T cell receptor beta chain was found in a study of blood T cell repertoires in COVID-19. Background on the study: Sample material is recorded as cDNA or gDNA derived from T cells, B-cell-depleted T cells, or PBMCs.

Germline V gene lookup returns CDR1 SGHRS and CDR2 YFSETQ. With 3 bases removed from V and 0 bases from J, the gap between germline ends came to 13 bases. The CDR3 consists of 15 residues. Measured with immunoSEQ multiplex PCR; TCRdb has only the in-frame clones, and not every one. The sample lists nearly 60,000 clones; approximately 81% were seen once. This receptor was taken from a man between 35 and 55 years old with active COVID-19. This rearrangement joins TRBV5-1 to TRBJ2-7; tentatively, D is TRBD2 (6 bases). Sequencing was performed on peripheral blood. The CDR3 region is CASSSVEGGSYEQYF. The CDR3 coding sequence is TGCGCCAGCAGCTCAGTGGAGGGCGGCTCCTACGAGCAGTACTTC.